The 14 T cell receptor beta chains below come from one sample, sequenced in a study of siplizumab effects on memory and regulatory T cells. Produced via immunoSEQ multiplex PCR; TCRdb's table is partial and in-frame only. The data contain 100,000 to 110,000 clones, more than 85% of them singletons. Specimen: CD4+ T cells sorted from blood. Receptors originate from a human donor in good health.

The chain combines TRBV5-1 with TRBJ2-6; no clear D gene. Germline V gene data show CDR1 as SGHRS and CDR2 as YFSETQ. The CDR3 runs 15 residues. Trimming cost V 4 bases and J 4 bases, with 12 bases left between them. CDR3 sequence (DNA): TGCGCCAGCAGCCCCGAAGGTCCCGGGGCCAACGTCCTGACTTTC. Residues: CASSPEGPGANVLTF.

The CDR3: CASSQEKGQAPVDQPQHF. CDR3 DNA: TGCGCCAGCAGCCAAGAGAAGGGGCAGGCCCCCGTCGATCAGCCCCAGCATTTT. This chain links TRBV4-1 with TRBJ1-5, with a weak D call TRBD1 (5 bases). The CDR3 consists of 18 residues. Per germline, CDR1 MGHRA and CDR2 YSYEKL. With 0 bases removed from V and 5 bases from J, the gap between germline ends came to 20 bases.

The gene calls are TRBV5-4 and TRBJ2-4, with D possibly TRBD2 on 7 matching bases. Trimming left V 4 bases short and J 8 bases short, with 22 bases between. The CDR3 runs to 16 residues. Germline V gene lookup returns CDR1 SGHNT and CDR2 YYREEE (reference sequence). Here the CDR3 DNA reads TGTGCCAGCAGCCCCGCCGGGGGCGGGGGTCTCGACATTCAGTACTTC. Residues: CASSPAGGGGLDIQYF.

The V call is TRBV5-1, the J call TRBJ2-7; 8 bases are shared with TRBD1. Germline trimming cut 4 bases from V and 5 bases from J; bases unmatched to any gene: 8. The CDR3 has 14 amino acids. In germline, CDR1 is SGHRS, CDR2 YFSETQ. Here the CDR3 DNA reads TGCGCCAGCAGCATGCAGGGGGCGGTGGACGAGCAGTACTTC. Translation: CASSMQGAVDEQYF.

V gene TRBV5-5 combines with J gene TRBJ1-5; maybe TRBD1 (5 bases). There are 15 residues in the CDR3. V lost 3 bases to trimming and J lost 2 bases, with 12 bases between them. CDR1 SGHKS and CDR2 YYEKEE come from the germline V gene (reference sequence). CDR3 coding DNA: TGTGCCAGCAGCTCGGGACTCGACGGCAATCAGCCCCAGCATTTT. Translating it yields CASSSGLDGNQPQHF.

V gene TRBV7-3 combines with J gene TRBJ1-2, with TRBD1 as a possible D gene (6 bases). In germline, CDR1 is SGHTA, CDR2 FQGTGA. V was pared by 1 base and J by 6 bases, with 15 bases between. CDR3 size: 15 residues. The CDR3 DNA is TGTGCCAGCAGCTTAAACCCGGGGGGCAAAGATGGCTACACCTTC. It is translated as CASSLNPGGKDGYTF.

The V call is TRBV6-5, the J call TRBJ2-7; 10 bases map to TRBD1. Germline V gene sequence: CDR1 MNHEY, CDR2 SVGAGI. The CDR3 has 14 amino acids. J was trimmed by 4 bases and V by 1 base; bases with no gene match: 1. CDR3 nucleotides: TGTGCCAGCAGTTACTGGGGACAGGGGTACGAGCAGTACTTC. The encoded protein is CASSYWGQGYEQYF.

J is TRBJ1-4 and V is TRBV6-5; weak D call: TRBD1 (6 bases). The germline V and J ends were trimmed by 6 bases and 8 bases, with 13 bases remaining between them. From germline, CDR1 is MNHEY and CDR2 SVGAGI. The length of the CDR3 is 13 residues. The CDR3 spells CASRQGDGEKLFF. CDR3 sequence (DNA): TGTGCCAGCAGACAGGGAGACGGCGAAAAACTGTTTTTT.

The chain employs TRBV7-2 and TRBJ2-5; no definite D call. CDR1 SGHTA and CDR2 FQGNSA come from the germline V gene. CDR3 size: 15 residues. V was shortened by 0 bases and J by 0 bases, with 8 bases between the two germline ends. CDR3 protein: CASSLALAHQETQYF. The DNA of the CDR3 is TGTGCCAGCAGCTTAGCGCTCGCACACCAAGAGACCCAGTACTTC.

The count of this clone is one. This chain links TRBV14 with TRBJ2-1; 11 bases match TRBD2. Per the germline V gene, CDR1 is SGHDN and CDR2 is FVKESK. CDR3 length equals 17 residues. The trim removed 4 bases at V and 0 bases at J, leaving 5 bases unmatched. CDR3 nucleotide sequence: TGTGCCAGCAGCCCCTTAGCGGGGGGGCCCTCCTACAATGAGCAGTTCTTC. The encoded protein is CASSPLAGGPSYNEQFF.

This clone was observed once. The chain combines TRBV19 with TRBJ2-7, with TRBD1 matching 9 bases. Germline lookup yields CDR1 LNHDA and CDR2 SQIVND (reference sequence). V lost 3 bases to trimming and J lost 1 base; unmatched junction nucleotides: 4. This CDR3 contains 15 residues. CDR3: CASSISGTGSYEQYF. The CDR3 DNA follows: TGTGCCAGTAGTATTTCCGGGACAGGGTCCTACGAGCAGTACTTC. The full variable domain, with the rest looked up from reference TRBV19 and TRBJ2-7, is DGGITQSPKYLFRKEGQNVTLSCEQNLNHDAMYWYRQDPGQGLRLIYYSQIVNDFQKGDIAEGYSVSREKKESFPLTVTSAQKNPTAFYLCASSISGTGSYEQYFGPGTRLTVT.

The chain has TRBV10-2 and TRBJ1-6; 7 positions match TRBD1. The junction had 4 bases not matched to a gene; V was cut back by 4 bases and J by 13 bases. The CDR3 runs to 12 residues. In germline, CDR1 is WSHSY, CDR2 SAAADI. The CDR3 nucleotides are TGCGCCAGCAGTGGTCAGGGGGGTCCCCTCCACTTT. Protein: CASSGQGGPLHF.

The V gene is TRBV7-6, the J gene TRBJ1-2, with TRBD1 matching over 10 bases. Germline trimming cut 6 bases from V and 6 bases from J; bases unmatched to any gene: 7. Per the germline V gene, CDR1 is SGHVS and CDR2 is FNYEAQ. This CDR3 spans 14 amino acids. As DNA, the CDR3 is TGTGCCAGCAGACGATCCGGGACAGGGGATGGCTACACCTTC. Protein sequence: CASRRSGTGDGYTF.

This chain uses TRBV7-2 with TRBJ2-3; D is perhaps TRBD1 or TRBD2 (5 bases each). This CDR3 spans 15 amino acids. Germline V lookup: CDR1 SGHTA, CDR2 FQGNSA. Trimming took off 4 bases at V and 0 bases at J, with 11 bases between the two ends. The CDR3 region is CASSSLGDSTDTQYF. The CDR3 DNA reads TGTGCCAGCAGCTCCTTGGGGGACAGCACAGATACGCAGTATTTT.